The source of this T cell receptor beta chain is a study of T cell responses to AZD1222 COVID-19 vaccine. Study at large: Second doses at about 4 or about 12 weeks were pooled.

Some clones are missing from TCRdb's copy, which holds only in-frame ones; the method was immunoSEQ multiplex PCR. This sample yields approximately 150,000 clones, of which 70% to 90% are seen a single time; approximately 5.1% belongs to the top ten. This CDR3 region has 13 residues. Germline values: CDR1 SNHLY, CDR2 FYNNEI. Deletions cut 3 bases from V and 6 bases from J, with 6 bases between. For this clone: Different DNA sequences within this sample yield the same CDR3.

The sequencing here drew on peripheral blood, taken on day 0 of AZD1222 vaccination. The source is an adult in good health. This chain links TRBV2 with TRBJ1-6; perhaps TRBD1 as D (6 bases). CDR3 residues: CASSDRGNSPLHF. DNA for the CDR3: TGTGCCAGCAGTGACAGGGGTAATTCACCCCTCCACTTT.